This record concerns one TCR beta chain sequence. Its binding antigen is unknown. Base quality data are lacking; no much larger clone is found one base away. Preparation of the library involved 5' RACE. A second PCR of roughly 7 to 11 cycles was performed with a sample-barcoded 5' primer and a J-beta primer mix. A unique molecular identifier was introduced onto each TCR beta cDNA molecule by a template-switch 5' adaptor carrying 12 random nucleotides. At least 3 million CDR3-containing paired-end reads were obtained from each sample. The Mint cDNA synthesis kit, primed by a TRBC-specific oligonucleotide, was used to synthesize first-strand cDNA from all RNA. Following uracil-DNA glycosylase treatment, a first 18-cycle PCR with universal primers M1SS and BC2_uni_R was performed on all cDNA. The published analysis was carried out like this. For normalization, 1 million high-quality reads, each with a distinct molecular identifier, were randomly selected from each sample. Reads with shared molecular identifiers were discarded instead of being binned into consensus sequences. MiTCR, set to a Q25 quality threshold and the strictest error-elimination algorithm, was used for CDR3 identification, clonotype clustering and error correction. A nonparametric unseen species model with Euler transformation was used to estimate a lower bound on total TCR beta diversity. The public reads were quality trimmed at Q25 with fastp and then assembled into clones with MiXCR by TCRdb, keeping productive beta chains. For every CDR3 protein sequence, its rows merge into one entry that carries the most common genes and DNA. In this record, the V and J calls reflect TCRdb's handling and not the investigators' own analysis. The sample includes roughly 1.9 million distinct CDR3 sequences, with about 39% observed a single time. 23% of the sample goes to the ten largest clones.

The sample comes from a study of blood T cells in healthy people across ages (dated by TCRdb to the mid-2010s). For context, the study as a whole: In model experiments, template switching captured about one uniquely barcoded TCR beta cDNA molecule for every two T cells. To track age-related changes in TCR beta repertoire diversity, the study relied on deep sequencing normalized with unique cDNA molecular identifiers. The donors were divided into four age groups: young (average roughly 15 years), middle-aged (around 41), aged (under 70) and long-lived (about 90). Donors of different ages were randomly distributed across sequencing lanes to avoid experimental bias. The study analyzed two additional independent replicas of 1 million unique cDNA reads from the same blood draw for two donors, one aged 18 to 29 and one aged 80 or older.

The approximately 39 donors, aged 6 to 90 years, were systemically healthy Caucasian individuals from Russia. Roughly 10 milliliters of peripheral blood were drawn from each donor into EDTA-treated Vacutainer tubes. PBMCs were isolated by Ficoll-Paque density-gradient centrifugation, with at least 7 million obtained per sample. Total RNA, at least 6 micrograms per sample, was extracted from PBMCs with Trizol reagent. Naive CD45RAhigh/CD27high T cell percentages were measured by flow cytometry on a PBMC aliquot from every donor. From the germline V gene, CDR1 is ENHRY and CDR2 is SYGVKD. The CDR3 measures 14 amino acids from cysteine to phenylalanine. The entry retains the CDR3 DNA only, 42 bases that are in frame from base 1. At the junction V is shortened by 6 bases and J by 3 bases, with 15 bases in between. Broader findings and caveats from the paper: Observed TCR beta diversity per million T cells fell roughly linearly with age, and a significant reduction was already apparent by age roughly 40. Bulk unsorted PBMC profiling prevented conclusive comparison of naive and antigen-experienced compartments. Observed TCR beta diversity correlated strongly with the percentage of naive T cells measured by flow cytometry. Compared with the aged group, the long-lived group had more naive CD4+ T cells, fewer expanded clones and increased TCR diversity, suggesting age selection. Estimates of total diversity from one million sequenced T cells were regarded as lower bounds and underestimates. The CMV infection status of donors was not known, potentially confounding age-related changes in expanded clonotypes.

The sequence was collected from a human donor in good health. Material for sequencing was blood. The chain was built from TRBV10-3 and TRBJ2-7; TRBD2 is perhaps the D gene, given 6 matching bases. The DNA sequence is as follows: TGTGCCATCAGCCCGGGACTGGAACTCTACGAGCAGTACTTC. The resulting protein is CAISPGLELYEQYF.